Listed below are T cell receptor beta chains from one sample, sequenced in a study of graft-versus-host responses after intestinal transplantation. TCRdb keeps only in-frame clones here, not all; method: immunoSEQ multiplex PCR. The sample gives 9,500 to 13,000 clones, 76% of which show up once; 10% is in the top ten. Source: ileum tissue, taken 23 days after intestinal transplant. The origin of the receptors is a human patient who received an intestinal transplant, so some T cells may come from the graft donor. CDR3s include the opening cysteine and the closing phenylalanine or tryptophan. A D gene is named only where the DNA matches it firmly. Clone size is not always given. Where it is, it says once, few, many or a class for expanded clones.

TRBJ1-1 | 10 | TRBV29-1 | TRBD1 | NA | CSVGDSEAFF | TGCAGCGTTGGGGACAGTGAAGCTTTCTTT
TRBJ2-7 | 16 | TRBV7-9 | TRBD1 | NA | CASSLGGRQGSYEQYF | TGTGCCAGCAGCTTAGGTGGGCGACAGGGGTCCTACGAGCAGTACTTC
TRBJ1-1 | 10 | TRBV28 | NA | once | CASWDTEAFF | TGTGCCAGCTGGGACACTGAAGCTTTCTTT
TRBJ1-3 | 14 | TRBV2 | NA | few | CASSHGGSGNTIYF | TGTGCCAGCAGTCACGGGGGGTCGGGAAACACCATATATTTT
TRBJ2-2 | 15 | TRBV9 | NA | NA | CASSPEVGNTGELFF | TGTGCCAGCAGCCCCGAGGTAGGGAACACCGGGGAGCTGTTTTTT
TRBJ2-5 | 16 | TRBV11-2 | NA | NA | CASSQGPHQGQETQYF | TGCGCCAGCAGCCAAGGGCCCCACCAAGGCCAAGAGACCCAGTACTTC
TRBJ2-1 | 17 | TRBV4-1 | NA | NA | CASSQVPGTLANNEQFF | TGCGCCAGCAGCCAAGTCCCGGGAACTCTAGCGAACAATGAGCAGTTCTTC
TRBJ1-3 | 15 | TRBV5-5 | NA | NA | CASSLRALSGNTIYF | TGTGCCAGCAGCTTGAGAGCCCTCTCTGGAAACACCATATATTTT
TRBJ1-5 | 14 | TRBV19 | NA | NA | CASSVTAPNQPQHF | TGTGCCAGTAGTGTCACAGCCCCTAATCAGCCCCAGCATTTT
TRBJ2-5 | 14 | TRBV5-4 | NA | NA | CASSLVSQQETQYF | TGTGCCAGCAGCTTGGTGTCACAACAAGAGACCCAGTACTTC
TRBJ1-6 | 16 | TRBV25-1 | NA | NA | CASSDFAGTKNSPLHF | TGTGCCAGCAGTGATTTCGCAGGGACGAAGAATTCACCCCTCCACTTT
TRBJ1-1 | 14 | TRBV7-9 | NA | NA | CASSLEEGRKEAFF | TGTGCCAGCAGCTTAGAGGAAGGAAGGAAAGAAGCTTTCTTT
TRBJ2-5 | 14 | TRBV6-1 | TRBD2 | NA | CASSRTSEQETQYF | TGTGCCAGCAGTCGGACTAGCGAACAAGAGACCCAGTACTTC
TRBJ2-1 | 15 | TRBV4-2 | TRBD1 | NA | CASSQDGTGGNEQFF | TGTGCCAGCAGCCAAGACGGGACAGGGGGCAATGAGCAGTTCTTC
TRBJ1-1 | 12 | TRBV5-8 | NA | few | CASSPGGLKTFF | TGTGCCAGCAGCCCCGGGGGACTGAAGACTTTCTTT
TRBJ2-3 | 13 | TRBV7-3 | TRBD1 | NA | CASSLDRADTQYF | TGTGCCAGCAGCTTAGACAGGGCAGATACGCAGTATTTT
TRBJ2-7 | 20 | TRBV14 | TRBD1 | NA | CASSQGHRTGIFPLIYEQYF | TGTGCCAGCAGCCAAGGTCATCGGACAGGGATCTTCCCTCTGATCTACGAGCAGTACTTC
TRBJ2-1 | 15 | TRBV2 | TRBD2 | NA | CASGGGEGRYNEQFF | TGTGCCAGTGGGGGAGGGGAGGGACGCTACAATGAGCAGTTCTTC
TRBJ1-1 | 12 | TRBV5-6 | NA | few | CASSLRGNEAFF | TGTGCCAGCAGCTTACGGGGGAATGAAGCTTTCTTT
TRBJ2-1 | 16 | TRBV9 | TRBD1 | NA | CASSVSETGKYNEQFF | TGTGCCAGCAGCGTATCAGAGACAGGGAAGTACAATGAGCAGTTCTTC
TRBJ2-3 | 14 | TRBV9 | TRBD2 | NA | CASSVCGRPNTQYF | TGTGCCAGCAGCGTATGCGGGAGGCCGAATACGCAGTATTTT
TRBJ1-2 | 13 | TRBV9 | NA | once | CASSYKANYGYTF | TGTGCCAGCAGCTATAAAGCTAACTATGGCTACACCTTC
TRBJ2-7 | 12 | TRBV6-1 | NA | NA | CASKRQYDEQYF | TGTGCCAGCAAGCGCCAGTATGACGAGCAGTACTTC
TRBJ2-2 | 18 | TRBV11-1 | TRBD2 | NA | CASPRPRGLAGETGELFF | TGTGCCAGCCCGCGGCCCAGGGGACTAGCGGGAGAGACCGGGGAGCTGTTTTTT
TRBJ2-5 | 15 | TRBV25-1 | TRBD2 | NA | CASSADGGARETQYF | TGTGCCAGCAGTGCGGACGGGGGGGCAAGAGAGACCCAGTACTTC
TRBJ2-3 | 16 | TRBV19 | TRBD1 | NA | CASSSGTGSSTDTQYF | TGTGCCAGTAGTAGCGGGACAGGGAGTAGCACAGATACGCAGTATTTT
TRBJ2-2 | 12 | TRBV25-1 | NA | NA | CASSEVTGELFF | TGTGCCAGCAGTGAAGTCACCGGGGAGCTGTTTTTT
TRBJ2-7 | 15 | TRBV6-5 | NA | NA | CASSYSTLGSYEQYF | TGTGCCAGCAGTTACTCGACGCTCGGCTCCTACGAGCAGTACTTC
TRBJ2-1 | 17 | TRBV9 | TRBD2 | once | CASSSPSAGGTNNEQFF | TGTGCCAGCAGCTCACCCTCAGCGGGGGGCACCAACAATGAGCAGTTCTTC
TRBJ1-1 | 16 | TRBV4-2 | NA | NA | CASSLGSGIMNTEAFF | TGTGCCAGCAGCCTTGGTTCTGGTATAATGAACACTGAAGCTTTCTTT
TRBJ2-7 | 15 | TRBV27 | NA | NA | CASSLRPGKTYEQYF | TGTGCCAGCAGTTTAAGGCCAGGCAAAACCTACGAGCAGTACTTC
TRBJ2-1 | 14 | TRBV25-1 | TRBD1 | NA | CASSGDRGNNEQFF | TGTGCCAGCAGTGGGGACAGGGGGAACAATGAGCAGTTCTTC
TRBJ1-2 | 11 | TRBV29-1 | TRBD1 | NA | CSVDREGGYTF | TGCAGCGTGGACAGGGAGGGTGGCTACACCTTC
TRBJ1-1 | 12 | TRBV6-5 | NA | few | CASSFWGTEAFF | TGTGCCAGCAGTTTCTGGGGCACTGAAGCTTTCTTT
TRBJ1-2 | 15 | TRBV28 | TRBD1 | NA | CASSYRDSYNYGYTF | TGTGCCAGCAGTTACCGGGACAGCTATAACTATGGCTACACCTTC
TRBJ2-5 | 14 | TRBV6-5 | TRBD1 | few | CASRYRGGSETQYF | TGTGCCAGCAGGTACAGGGGCGGGTCAGAGACCCAGTACTTC
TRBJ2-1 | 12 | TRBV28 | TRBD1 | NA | CASSRQGNEQFF | TGTGCCAGCAGCCGACAGGGAAATGAGCAGTTCTTC
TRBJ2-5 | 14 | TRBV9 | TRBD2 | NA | CASSRTSGGETQYF | TGTGCCAGCAGCAGGACTAGCGGGGGGGAGACCCAGTACTTC
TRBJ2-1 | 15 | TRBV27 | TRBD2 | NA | CASSPGTSGRSEQFF | TGTGCCAGCAGTCCTGGGACTAGCGGGAGGAGTGAGCAGTTCTTC
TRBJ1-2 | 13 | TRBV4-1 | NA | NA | CASSTTARNGYTF | TGCGCCAGCAGCACTACCGCGAGGAACGGCTACACCTTC